This entry concerns a single T cell receptor beta chain. Its antigen is as yet unknown. The junction does not match germline at one end; this may be a read error. Primers used in a second PCR of roughly 7 to 12 cycles were a sample-barcoded 5' primer and a J-beta primer mix. TCRdb analysed the 5' RACE reads with MiXCR anew, one entry per CDR3 protein. The repertoire holds about 1.7 million distinct CDR3 sequences, with about 28% as singletons. This record comes from a study of blood T cells in healthy people across ages. Study background: For every two T cells, template switching captured about one barcoded beta molecule.

Study conclusions and caveats: Since the PBMCs were unsorted, naive and antigen-experienced cells could not be conclusively compared. Long-lived donors carried more naive CD4+ cells and greater diversity than aged donors.

CDR3 length equals 14 residues. Looked up from germline, CDR1 is SGHAT and CDR2 is FQNNGV. The chain couples TRBV11-2 to TRBJ2-5; D call uncertain. The receptor was isolated from a woman in her 30s in good health. Source material: blood. The CDR3 DNA is TGTGCCAACAGCTTAGATGCCAGGCAAGAGACCCAGTACTTC. The encoded protein is CANSLDARQETQYF.